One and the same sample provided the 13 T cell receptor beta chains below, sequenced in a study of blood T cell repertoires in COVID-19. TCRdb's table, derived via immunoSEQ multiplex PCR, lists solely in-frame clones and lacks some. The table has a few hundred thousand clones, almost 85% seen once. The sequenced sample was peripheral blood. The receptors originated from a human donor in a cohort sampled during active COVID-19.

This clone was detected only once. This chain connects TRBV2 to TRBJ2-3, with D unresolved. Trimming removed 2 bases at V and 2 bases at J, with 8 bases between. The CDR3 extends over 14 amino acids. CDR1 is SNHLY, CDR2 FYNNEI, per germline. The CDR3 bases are TGTGCCAGCAGTGAATCAGTTTTCACAGATACGCAGTATTTT. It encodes CASSESVFTDTQYF.

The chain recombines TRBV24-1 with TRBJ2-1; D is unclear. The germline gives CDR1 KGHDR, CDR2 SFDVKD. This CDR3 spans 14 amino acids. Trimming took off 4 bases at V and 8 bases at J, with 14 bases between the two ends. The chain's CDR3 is CATSEHWAIDEQFF. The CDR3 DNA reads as TGTGCCACCAGTGAACACTGGGCTATCGATGAGCAGTTCTTC.

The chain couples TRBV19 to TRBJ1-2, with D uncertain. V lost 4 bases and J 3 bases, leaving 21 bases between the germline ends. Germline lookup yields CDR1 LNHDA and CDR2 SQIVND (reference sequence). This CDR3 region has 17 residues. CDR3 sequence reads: CASSTLRILQKDYGYTF. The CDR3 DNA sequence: TGTGCCAGTAGTACCCTTCGTATCCTACAGAAAGACTATGGCTACACCTTC. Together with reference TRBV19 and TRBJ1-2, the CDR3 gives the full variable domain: DGGITQSPKYLFRKEGQNVTLSCEQNLNHDAMYWYRQDPGQGLRLIYYSQIVNDFQKGDIAEGYSVSREKKESFPLTVTSAQKNPTAFYLCASSTLRILQKDYGYTFGSGTRLTVV.

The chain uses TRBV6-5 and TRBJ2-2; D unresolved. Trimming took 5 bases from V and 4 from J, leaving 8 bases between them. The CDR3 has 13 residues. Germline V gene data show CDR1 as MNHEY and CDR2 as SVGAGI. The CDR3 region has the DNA TGTGCCAGCAGTACCGACACCACCGGGGAGCTGTTTTTT. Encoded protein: CASSTDTTGELFF.

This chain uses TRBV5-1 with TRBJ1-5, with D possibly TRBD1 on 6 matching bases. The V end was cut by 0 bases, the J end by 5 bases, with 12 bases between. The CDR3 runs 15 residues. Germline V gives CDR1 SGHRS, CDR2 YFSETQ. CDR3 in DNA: TGCGCCAGCAGCTTGGCCTCAGGGGTTGATCAGCCCCAGCATTTT. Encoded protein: CASSLASGVDQPQHF.

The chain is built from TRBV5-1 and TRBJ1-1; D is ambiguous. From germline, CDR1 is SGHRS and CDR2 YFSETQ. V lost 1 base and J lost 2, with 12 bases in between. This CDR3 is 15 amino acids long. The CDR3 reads CASSLNHGGNTEAFF. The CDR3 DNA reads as TGCGCCAGCAGCTTGAACCACGGAGGAAACACTGAAGCTTTCTTT.

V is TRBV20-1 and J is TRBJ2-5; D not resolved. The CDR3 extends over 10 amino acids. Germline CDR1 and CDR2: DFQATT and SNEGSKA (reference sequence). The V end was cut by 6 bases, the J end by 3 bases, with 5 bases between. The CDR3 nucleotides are TGCAGTGCGAGGAAAGAGACCCAGTACTTC. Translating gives CSARKETQYF.

CDR3 sequence: CASSQEFGNEQFF. Written as DNA, the CDR3 is TGTGCCAGCAGCCAAGAATTCGGTAATGAGCAGTTCTTC. The chain joins TRBV4-2 to TRBJ2-1; no clear D. Trimming shortened V by 0 bases and J by 7 bases, and 7 bases separated the two germline ends. The CDR3 spans 13 residues. Germline CDR1 is LGHNA and CDR2 is YNFKEQ.

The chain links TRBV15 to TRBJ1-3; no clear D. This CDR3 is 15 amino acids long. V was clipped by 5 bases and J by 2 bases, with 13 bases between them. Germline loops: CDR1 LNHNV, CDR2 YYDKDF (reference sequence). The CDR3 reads CATSGWEGTGNTIYF. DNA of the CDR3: TGTGCCACCAGCGGGTGGGAGGGAACTGGAAACACCATATATTTT.

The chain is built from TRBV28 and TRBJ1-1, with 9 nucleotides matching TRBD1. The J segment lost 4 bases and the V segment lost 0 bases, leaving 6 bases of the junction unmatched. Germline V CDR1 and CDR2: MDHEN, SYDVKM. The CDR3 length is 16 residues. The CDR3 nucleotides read TGTGCCAGCAGTTTATGGGGGACAGGGACCGGCACTGAAGCTTTCTTT. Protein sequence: CASSLWGTGTGTEAFF.

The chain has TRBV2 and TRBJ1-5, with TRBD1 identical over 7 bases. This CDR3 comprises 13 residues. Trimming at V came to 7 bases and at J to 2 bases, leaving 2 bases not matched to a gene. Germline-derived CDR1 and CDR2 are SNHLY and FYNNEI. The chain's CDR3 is CASNRGGNQPQHF. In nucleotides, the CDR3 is TGTGCCAGCAACAGGGGAGGCAATCAGCCCCAGCATTTT.

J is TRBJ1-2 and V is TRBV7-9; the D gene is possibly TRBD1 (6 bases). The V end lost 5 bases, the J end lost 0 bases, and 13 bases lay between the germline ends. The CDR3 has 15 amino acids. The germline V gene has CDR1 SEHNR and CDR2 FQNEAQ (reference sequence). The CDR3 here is CASSVETGANYGYTF. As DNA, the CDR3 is TGTGCCAGCAGCGTTGAGACAGGTGCTAACTATGGCTACACCTTC. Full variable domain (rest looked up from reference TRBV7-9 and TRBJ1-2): DTGVSQNPRHKITKRGQNVTFRCDPISEHNRLYWYRQTLGQGPEFLTYFQNEAQLEKSRLLSDRFSAERPKGSFSTLEIQRTEQGDSAMYLCASSVETGANYGYTFGSGTRLTVV.

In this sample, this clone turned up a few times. In DNA form, the CDR3 reads TGTGCCAGCAGCACACACTCTGGAAACACCATATATTTT. This gives the protein CASSTHSGNTIYF. The chain combines TRBV28 with TRBJ1-3; D is undetermined. V was cut by 6 bases and J by 0 bases, with 6 bases left in between. The CDR3 length is 13 residues. Germline V gene lookup returns CDR1 MDHEN and CDR2 SYDVKM.